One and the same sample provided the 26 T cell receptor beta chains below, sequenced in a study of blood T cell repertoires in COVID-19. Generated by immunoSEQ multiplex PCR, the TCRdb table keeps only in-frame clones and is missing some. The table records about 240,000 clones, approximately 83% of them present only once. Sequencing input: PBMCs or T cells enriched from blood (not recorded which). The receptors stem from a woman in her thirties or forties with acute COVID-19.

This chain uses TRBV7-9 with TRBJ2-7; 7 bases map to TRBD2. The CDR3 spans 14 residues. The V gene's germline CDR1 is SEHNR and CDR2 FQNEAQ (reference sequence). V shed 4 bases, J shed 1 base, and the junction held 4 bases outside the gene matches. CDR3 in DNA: TGTGCCAGCAGCTCGCCTAGCGGATCCTACGAGCAGTACTTC. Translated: CASSSPSGSYEQYF. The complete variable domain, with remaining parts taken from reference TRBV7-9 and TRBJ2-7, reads DTGVSQNPRHKITKRGQNVTFRCDPISEHNRLYWYRQTLGQGPEFLTYFQNEAQLEKSRLLSDRFSAERPKGSFSTLEIQRTEQGDSAMYLCASSSPSGSYEQYFGPGTRLTVT.

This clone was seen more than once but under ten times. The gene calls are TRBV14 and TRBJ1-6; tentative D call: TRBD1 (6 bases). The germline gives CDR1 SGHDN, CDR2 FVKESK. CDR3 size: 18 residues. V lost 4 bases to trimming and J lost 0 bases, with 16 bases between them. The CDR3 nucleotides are TGTGCCAGCAGCCGACGGACAGACACTAGCTCCTATAATTCACCCCTCCACTTT. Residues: CASSRRTDTSSYNSPLHF.

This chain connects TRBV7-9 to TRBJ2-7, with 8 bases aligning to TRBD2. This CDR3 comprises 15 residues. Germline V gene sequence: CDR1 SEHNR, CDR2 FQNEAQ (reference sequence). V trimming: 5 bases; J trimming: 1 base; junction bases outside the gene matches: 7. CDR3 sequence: CASSPLGLVSYEQYF. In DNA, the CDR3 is TGTGCCAGCAGCCCCCTGGGACTAGTTTCCTACGAGCAGTACTTC.

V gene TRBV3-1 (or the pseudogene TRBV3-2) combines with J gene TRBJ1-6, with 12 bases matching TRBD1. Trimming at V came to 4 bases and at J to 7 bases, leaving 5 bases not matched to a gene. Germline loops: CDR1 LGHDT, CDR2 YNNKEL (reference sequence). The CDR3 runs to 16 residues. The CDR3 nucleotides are TGTGCCAGCAGCCGAGGGGACAGGGGGCTGAATTCACCCCTCCACTTT. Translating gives CASSRGDRGLNSPLHF.

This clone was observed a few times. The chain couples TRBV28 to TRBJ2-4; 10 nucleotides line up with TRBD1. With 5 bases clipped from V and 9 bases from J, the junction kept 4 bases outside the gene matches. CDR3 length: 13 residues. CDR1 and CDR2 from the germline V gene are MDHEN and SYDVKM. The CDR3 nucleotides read TGTGCCAGCAGTACGGGACAGGGGAGCATTCAGTACTTC. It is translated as CASSTGQGSIQYF. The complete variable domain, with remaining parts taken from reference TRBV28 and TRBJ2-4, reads DVKVTQSSRYLVKRTGEKVFLECVQDMDHENMFWYRQDPGLGLRLIYFSYDVKMKEKGDIPEGYSVSREKKERFSLILESASTNQTSMYLCASSTGQGSIQYFGAGTRLSVL.

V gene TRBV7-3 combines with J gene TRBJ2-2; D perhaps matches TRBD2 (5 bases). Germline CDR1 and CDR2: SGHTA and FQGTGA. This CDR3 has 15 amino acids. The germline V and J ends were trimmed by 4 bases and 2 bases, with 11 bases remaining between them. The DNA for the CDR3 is TGTGCCAGCAGCTCCACCGGGATAAACACCGGGGAGCTGTTTTTT. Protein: CASSSTGINTGELFF.

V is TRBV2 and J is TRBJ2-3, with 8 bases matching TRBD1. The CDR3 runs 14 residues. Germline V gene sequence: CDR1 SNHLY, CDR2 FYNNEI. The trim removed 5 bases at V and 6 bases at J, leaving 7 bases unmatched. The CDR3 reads CASSRGRGPDTQYF. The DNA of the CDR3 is TGTGCCAGCAGTAGGGGCAGGGGGCCGGATACGCAGTATTTT.

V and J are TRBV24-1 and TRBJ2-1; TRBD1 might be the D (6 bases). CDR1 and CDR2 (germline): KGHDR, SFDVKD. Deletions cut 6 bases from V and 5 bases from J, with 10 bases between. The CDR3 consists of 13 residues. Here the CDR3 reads CATSTGTNNEQFF. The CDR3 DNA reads TGTGCCACCAGTACCGGGACAAACAATGAGCAGTTCTTC.

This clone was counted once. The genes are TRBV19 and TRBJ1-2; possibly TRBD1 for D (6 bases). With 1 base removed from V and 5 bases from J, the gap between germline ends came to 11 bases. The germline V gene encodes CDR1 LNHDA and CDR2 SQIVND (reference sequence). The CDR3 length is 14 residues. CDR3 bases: TGTGCCAGTAGTATAGGGGCAGGGGCTTATGGCTACACCTTC. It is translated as CASSIGAGAYGYTF.

The CDR3 sequence: CASSEGRGPLDTEAFF. CDR3 in DNA: TGCGCCAGCAGCGAGGGCAGGGGGCCGCTGGACACTGAAGCTTTCTTT. This sequence joins TRBV5-1 and TRBJ1-1; 8 bases map to TRBD1. The CDR3 has 16 amino acids. Trimming at V came to 4 bases and at J to 3 bases, leaving 11 bases not matched to a gene. Germline CDR1 reads SGHRS; CDR2 reads YFSETQ.

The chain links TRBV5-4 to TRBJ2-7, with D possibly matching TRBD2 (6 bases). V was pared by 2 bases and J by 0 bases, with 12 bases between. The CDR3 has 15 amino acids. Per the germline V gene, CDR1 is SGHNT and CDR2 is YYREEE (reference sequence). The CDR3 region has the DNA TGTGCCAGCAGCTTCGGGGGAGGCCCCTCCTACGAGCAGTACTTC. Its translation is CASSFGGGPSYEQYF.

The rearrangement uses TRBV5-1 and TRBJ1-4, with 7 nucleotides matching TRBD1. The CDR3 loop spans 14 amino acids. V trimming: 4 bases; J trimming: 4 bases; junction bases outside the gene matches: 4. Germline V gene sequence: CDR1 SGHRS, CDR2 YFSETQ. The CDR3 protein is CASSPTGVNEKLFF. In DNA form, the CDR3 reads TGCGCCAGCAGCCCTACAGGGGTTAATGAAAAACTGTTTTTT.

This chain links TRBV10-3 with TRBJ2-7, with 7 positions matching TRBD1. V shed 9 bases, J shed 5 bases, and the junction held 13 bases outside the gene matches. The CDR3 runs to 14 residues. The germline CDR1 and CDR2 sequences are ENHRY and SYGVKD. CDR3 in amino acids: CAMREGTESHEQYF. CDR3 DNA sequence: TGTGCCATGAGGGAAGGGACAGAGTCCCACGAGCAGTACTTC.

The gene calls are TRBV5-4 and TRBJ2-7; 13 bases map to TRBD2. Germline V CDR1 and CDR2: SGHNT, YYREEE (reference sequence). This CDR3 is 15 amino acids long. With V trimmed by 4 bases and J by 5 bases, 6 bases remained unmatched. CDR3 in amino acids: CASSATSGRADEQYF. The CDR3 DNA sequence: TGTGCCAGCAGCGCTACTAGCGGGAGGGCCGACGAGCAGTACTTC.

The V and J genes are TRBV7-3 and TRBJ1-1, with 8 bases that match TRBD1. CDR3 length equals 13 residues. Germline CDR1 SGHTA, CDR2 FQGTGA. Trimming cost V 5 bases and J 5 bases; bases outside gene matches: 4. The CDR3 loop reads CASSQTGVTEAFF. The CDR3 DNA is TGTGCCAGCAGCCAGACAGGGGTTACTGAAGCTTTCTTT.

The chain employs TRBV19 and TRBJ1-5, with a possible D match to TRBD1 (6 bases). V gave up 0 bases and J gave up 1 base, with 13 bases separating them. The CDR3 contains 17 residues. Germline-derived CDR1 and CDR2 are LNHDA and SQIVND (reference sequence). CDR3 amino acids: CASSIDSRGDSNQPQHF. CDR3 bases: TGTGCCAGTAGTATAGATTCCAGGGGAGACAGCAATCAGCCCCAGCATTTT.

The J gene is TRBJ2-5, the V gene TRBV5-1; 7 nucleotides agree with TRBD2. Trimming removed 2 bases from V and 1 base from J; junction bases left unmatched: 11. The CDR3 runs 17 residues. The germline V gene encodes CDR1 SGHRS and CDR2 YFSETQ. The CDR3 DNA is TGCGCCAGCAGCTTTTTCGCGGGAGTTGGTTCCCAAGAGACCCAGTACTTC. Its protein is CASSFFAGVGSQETQYF.

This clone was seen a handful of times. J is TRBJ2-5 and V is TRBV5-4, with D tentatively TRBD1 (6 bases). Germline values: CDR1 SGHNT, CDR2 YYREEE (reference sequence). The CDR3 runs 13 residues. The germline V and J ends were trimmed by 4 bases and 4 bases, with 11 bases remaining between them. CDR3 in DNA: TGTGCCAGCAGCCGGACACAGGGAGAGACCCAGTACTTC. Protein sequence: CASSRTQGETQYF.

CDR3 sequence reads: CASSPGLAGYEQYF. CDR3 nucleotides: TGTGCCAGCAGCCCCGGACTAGCTGGCTACGAGCAGTACTTC. This rearrangement joins TRBV3-1 (or the pseudogene TRBV3-2) to TRBJ2-7; 8 nucleotides align to TRBD2. The CDR3 extends over 14 amino acids. CDR1 and CDR2 from the germline V gene are LGHDT and YNNKEL (reference sequence). V dropped 4 bases and J dropped 3; count of bases not matched to a gene: 5.

The CDR3 spells CASSVQGQETQYF. CDR3 sequence (DNA): TGTGCCAGCAGTGTCCAGGGCCAAGAGACCCAGTACTTC. The chain combines TRBV2 with TRBJ2-5, with D possibly matching TRBD1 (5 bases). Per germline, CDR1 SNHLY and CDR2 FYNNEI. V gave up 4 bases and J gave up 1 base, with 7 bases separating them. This CDR3 spans 13 amino acids.

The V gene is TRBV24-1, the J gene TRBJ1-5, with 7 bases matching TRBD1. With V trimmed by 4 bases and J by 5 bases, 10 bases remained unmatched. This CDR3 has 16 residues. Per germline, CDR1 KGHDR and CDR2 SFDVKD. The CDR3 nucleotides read TGTGCCACCAGTGACCGGGGACAGAACAAACATCAGCCCCAGCATTTT. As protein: CATSDRGQNKHQPQHF.

The DNA for the CDR3 is TGTGCCAGCAGCCCCCGACTAGCGGGGCACACAGATACGCAGTATTTT. Translation: CASSPRLAGHTDTQYF. V is TRBV11-3 and J is TRBJ2-3; 11 nucleotides agree with TRBD2. The CDR3 spans 16 residues. Germline V gives CDR1 SGHNT, CDR2 YENEEA. Trimming at V came to 5 bases and at J to 2 bases, leaving 6 bases not matched to a gene.

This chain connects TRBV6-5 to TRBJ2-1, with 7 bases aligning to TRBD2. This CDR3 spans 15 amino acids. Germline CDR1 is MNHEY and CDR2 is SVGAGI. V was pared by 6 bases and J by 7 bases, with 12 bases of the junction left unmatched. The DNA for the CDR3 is TGTGCCAGCAGCCCCACTGGCGGGAGCTTGAATGAGCAGTTCTTC. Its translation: CASSPTGGSLNEQFF.

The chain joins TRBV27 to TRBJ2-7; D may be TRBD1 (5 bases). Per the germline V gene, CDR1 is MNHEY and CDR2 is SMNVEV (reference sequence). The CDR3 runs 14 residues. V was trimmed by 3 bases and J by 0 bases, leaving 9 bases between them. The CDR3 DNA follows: TGTGCCAGCAGTTTCGGACACCACTCCTACGAGCAGTACTTC. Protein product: CASSFGHHSYEQYF.

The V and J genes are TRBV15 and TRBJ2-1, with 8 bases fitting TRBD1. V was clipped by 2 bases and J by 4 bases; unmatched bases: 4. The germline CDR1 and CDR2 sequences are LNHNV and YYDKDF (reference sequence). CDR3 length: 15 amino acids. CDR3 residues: CATSRRQGWYNEQFF. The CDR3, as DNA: TGTGCCACCAGCAGACGACAGGGGTGGTACAATGAGCAGTTCTTC.

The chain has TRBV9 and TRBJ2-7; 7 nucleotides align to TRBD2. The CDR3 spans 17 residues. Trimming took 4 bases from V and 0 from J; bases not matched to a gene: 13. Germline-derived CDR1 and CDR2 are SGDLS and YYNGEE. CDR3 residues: CASSPSLAPSVSYEQYF. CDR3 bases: TGTGCCAGCAGCCCCTCACTAGCGCCGAGTGTCTCCTACGAGCAGTACTTC.